This paragraph reports one TCR beta chain. Its antigen is undetermined. The data originate from a study of spatial heterogeneity in lung cancer. As for the study in general: Fewer alpha-chain than beta-chain sequences were consistently detected. General study findings and limits: The study found ubiquitous expanded tumor TCRs in blood more at resection than follow-up.

Sample time point: sample taken at primary tumor resection. The authors sequenced whole RNA from tumor, nontumor lung or frozen PBMC without sorting. The donors comprised about 69 untreated early-stage non-small cell lung cancer patients. TCRdb processed the 5' RACE reads anew with MiXCR; each CDR3 protein has one entry. The sample includes around 92,000 distinct CDR3 sequences, less than 15% of them seen just once. The source of this sequence is a male donor with early-stage non-small cell lung cancer. Source: PBMCs, taken at surgery.

As DNA, the CDR3 is TGTGCCAGCAGTTACGCAGGGACTGAGCAGTTCTTC. It is translated as CASSYAGTEQFF. This chain links TRBV6-2 or TRBV6-3 with TRBJ2-1, with D tentatively TRBD1 or TRBD2 (5 bases each). CDR1 and CDR2 from the germline V gene are MNHEY and SVGEGT. The V and J ends lost 2 bases and 9 bases respectively, with 8 bases between them. The CDR3 contains 12 residues.